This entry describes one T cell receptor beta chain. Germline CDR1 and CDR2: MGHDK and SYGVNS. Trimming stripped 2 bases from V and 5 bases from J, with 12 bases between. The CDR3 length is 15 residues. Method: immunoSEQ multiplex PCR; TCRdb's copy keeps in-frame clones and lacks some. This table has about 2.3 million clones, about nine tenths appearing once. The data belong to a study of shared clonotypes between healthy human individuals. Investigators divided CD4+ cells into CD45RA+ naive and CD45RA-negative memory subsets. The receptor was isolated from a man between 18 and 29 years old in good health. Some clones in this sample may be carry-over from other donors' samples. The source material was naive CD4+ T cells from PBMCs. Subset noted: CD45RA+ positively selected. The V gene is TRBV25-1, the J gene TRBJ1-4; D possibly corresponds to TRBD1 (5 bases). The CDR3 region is CASSEPGTANEKLFF. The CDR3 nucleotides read TGTGCCAGCAGTGAACCCGGGACGGCAAATGAAAAACTGTTTTTT.